This TCR beta chain comes out of a study of T-cell reconstitution after alpha-beta-depleted transplantation in children. A library of TCRbeta sequences, prepared with unique molecular identifiers, was generated. One entry per CDR3 protein, called by TCRdb with MiXCR from the PCR reads. The profile covers hundreds of thousands of distinct CDR3 sequences, with roughly 13% appearing a single time and roughly 2.3% taken by the ten largest. This clonotype was detected many times. Antigen unknown. Overall study results and limits: Reportedly, alpha-beta T cells present about two months post-transplant originated from several hundred expanded clones of graft origin. When one year had passed after transplant, most T-cell counts and diversity came from newly produced T cells. After transplant, high TCRbeta diversity at day 60 in some patients arose from surviving recipient T cells and thymic progenitors.

J gave up 1 base and V 4 bases, and 3 bases lay outside the gene matches. The length of the CDR3 is 14 residues. Per the germline V gene, CDR1 is SQVTM and CDR2 is ANQGSEA. The TCR was taken from a male patient aged 10 to 17 who had a stem cell transplant for acute myeloid leukemia, so the T cells may come from the graft donor. The sequences come from PBMCs, mostly from graft donor cells, collected 360 days after TCRalphabeta/CD19-depleted stem cell transplant. The chain has TRBV29-1 and TRBJ2-3; 9 bases map to TRBD1. DNA of the CDR3: TGCAGCGTTGGGACAGGGGATCGCACAGATACGCAGTATTTT. Encoded protein: CSVGTGDRTDTQYF.